This T cell receptor (beta chain) was identified in a study of blood T cell repertoires in COVID-19 (dated by TCRdb to 2020 to 2021). The study in broad terms: The collaborator samples originated in the United States, Italy and Spain and spanned the acute and convalescent phases of COVID-19. The material from the prospective study consisted of cDNA or gDNA derived from T cells, B-cell-depleted T cells, or PBMCs. Subjects who had been exposed to COVID-19, were actively infected with it, or had recovered from it provided the deeply sampled blood TCRbeta repertoires that made up the dataset. The repertoires were made available in a free public database intended to serve as a resource for research on the immune response to SARS-CoV-2. The samples were drawn from the first 160 participants of the ongoing ImmuneRACE study and from 1,254 subjects provided by 6 global collaborators. Sample metadata almost always included a de-identified subject ID, COVID-19 status, age in years and sex. Where HLA class I and class II types were available, the types were taken from metadata supplied by the sample provider, not from assay-based typing.

Summary of the overall study and its limitations: How much clinical and demographic metadata was included differed by source and by participant, and the metadata was provided uncurated.

The immunoSEQ Assay, a bias-controlled multiplex PCR, was used to amplify TCRbeta CDR3 regions from genomic DNA. Regarding the original processing steps: The number of nucleated cells in each sample was estimated from the amplification of reference gene primers within the assay. To quantify the absolute abundance of each unique TCRbeta CDR3 rearrangement, sequence reads were collapsed and filtered. Productive Simpson clonality was computed per sample as the square root of Simpson's diversity index over productive rearrangements. As stored in TCRdb, this immuneACCESS dataset retains in-frame rearrangements with V and J assigned. A fraction of the clones does not appear; measured against another copy, unresolved V genes explain less than half of the discrepancy, and the remainder lacks a known reason. V and J calls and clone size come straight from that table; D and trimming were deduced from the DNA. The sample records 200,000 or so clones, 85% to 90% of which are singletons. Jointly, the top ten make up less than 3.5% of the sample.

One collaborating source in Seattle enrolled patients during active infection and followed them longitudinally through the course of disease. The collaborating institutions used their own protocols to collect whole blood in K2EDTA tubes. For TCRbeta analysis, collaborator samples were shipped as frozen whole blood, as isolated PBMCs, or as DNA extracted from either sample type. With regard to this clone: It has no known antigen specificity. Nothing much larger sits one base from this clone, and base qualities are not available.

The TCR originated in a man aged 25 to 45 with COVID-19, enrolled during active disease. Sequenced material: peripheral blood.

The bases are TGTGCCAGCAGCTTTACAGGGGCCGGACCCTACGAGCAGTACTTC. It specifies CASSFTGAGPYEQYF. The sequence is built from TRBV7-2 and TRBJ2-7; 7 bases in the middle match TRBD1. The germline V and J ends show losses of 3 bases and 2 bases respectively, and no gene match explains 7 bases of the junction. The germline V gene supplies CDR1 SGHTA and CDR2 FQGNSA. Including cysteine and phenylalanine, the CDR3 has 15 amino acids. Solely the CDR3 DNA is kept, with 45 bases framed from the first base.